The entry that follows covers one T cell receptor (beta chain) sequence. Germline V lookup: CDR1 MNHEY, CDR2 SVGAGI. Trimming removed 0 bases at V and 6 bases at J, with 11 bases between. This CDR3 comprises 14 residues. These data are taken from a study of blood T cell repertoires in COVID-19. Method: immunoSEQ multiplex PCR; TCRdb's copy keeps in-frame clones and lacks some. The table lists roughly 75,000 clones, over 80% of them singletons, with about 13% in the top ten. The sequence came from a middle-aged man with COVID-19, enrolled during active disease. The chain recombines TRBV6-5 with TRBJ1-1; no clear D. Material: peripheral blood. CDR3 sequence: CASSYSGGYSEAFF. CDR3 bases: TGTGCCAGCAGTTACTCAGGAGGGTATTCTGAAGCTTTCTTT.